The 10 T cell receptor beta chains below were found in one sample sequenced in a study of immune evolution from preneoplasia to lung adenocarcinoma. TCRdb's copy holds only in-frame clones and misses some; the assay was immunoSEQ multiplex PCR. The sample has thousands of clones, approximately 85% seen once. The material sequenced was FFPE minimally invasive lung adenocarcinoma tissue. These receptors originate from a person aged 70 to 85 with lung adenocarcinoma.

The genes are TRBV5-4 and TRBJ1-2; D ambiguous. Germline CDR1 SGHNT, CDR2 YYREEE (reference sequence). This CDR3 comprises 15 residues. Trimming stripped 0 bases from V and 4 bases from J, with 13 bases between. The CDR3: CASSLVQAPGYGYTF. In DNA form, the CDR3 reads TGTGCCAGCAGCTTGGTTCAGGCACCGGGCTATGGCTACACCTTC.

The chain recombines TRBV27 with TRBJ2-7; TRBD2 aligns across 11 bases. Germline trimming cut 4 bases from V and 1 base from J; bases unmatched to any gene: 6. The germline V gene has CDR1 MNHEY and CDR2 SMNVEV (reference sequence). This CDR3 is built from 16 residues. The CDR3 protein is CASSSLGLAESYEQYF. CDR3 coding DNA: TGTGCCAGCAGTTCTCTGGGACTAGCGGAGTCCTACGAGCAGTACTTC.

The J gene is TRBJ2-5, the V gene TRBV7-6, with D possibly called TRBD1 or TRBD2 (6 bases each). This CDR3 spans 13 amino acids. Trimming took off 2 bases at V and 4 bases at J, with 8 bases between the two ends. CDR1 and CDR2 from the germline V gene are SGHVS and FNYEAQ. The CDR3 sequence is CASSLRGVETQYF. The CDR3 DNA reads TGTGCCAGCAGCTTAAGGGGGGTAGAGACCCAGTACTTC.

The chain couples TRBV30 to TRBJ1-5, with 11 bases identical to TRBD1. The J segment lost 6 bases and the V segment lost 2 bases, leaving 3 bases of the junction unmatched. Germline loops: CDR1 GTSNPN, CDR2 SVGIG (reference sequence). CDR3 length equals 14 residues. CDR3 nucleotides: TGTGCCTGGAGTACAGGACAGGGGGCTCAGCCCCAGCATTTT. Its protein product is CAWSTGQGAQPQHF.

This clone was recorded once. The genes are TRBV5-1 and TRBJ2-7, with D unresolved. Germline loops: CDR1 SGHRS, CDR2 YFSETQ. Trimming removed 6 bases from V and 0 bases from J, with 13 bases in between. The CDR3 spans 14 residues. CDR3 in amino acids: CASTQDTNSYEQYF. In DNA form, the CDR3 reads TGCGCCAGCACCCAAGACACAAACTCCTACGAGCAGTACTTC.

The J gene is TRBJ2-1, the V gene TRBV18; D possibly uses TRBD1 or TRBD2 (6 bases each). The length of the CDR3 is 16 residues. With 3 bases removed from V and 0 bases from J, the gap between germline ends came to 12 bases. CDR1 and CDR2 (germline): KGHSH, LQKENI. The CDR3 region has the DNA TGTGCCAGCTCACCTATGGGGGGCCTCTCCTACAATGAGCAGTTCTTC. Its protein product is CASSPMGGLSYNEQFF.

The rearrangement uses TRBV25-1 and TRBJ2-6; perhaps TRBD1 as D (5 bases). The germline V gene encodes CDR1 MGHDK and CDR2 SYGVNS. Trimming removed 1 base from V and 4 bases from J, with 8 bases in between. The CDR3 extends over 15 amino acids. The chain's CDR3 is CASSESGLGANVLTF. The CDR3 coding sequence is TGTGCCAGCAGTGAATCAGGGCTCGGGGCCAACGTCCTGACTTTC.

V gene TRBV15 combines with J gene TRBJ1-1; D remains unclear. CDR1 is LNHNV and CDR2 is YYDKDF in the germline V gene (reference sequence). The germline V and J ends were trimmed by 0 bases and 1 base, with 18 bases remaining between them. The CDR3 is made up of 18 amino acids. CDR3 bases: TGTGCCACCAGCAGAGAGATAGGGTACTTTTCCGGGAACACTGAAGCTTTCTTT. Amino acids: CATSREIGYFSGNTEAFF. Together with reference TRBV15 and TRBJ1-1, the CDR3 gives the full variable domain: DAMVIQNPRYQVTQFGKPVTLSCSQTLNHNVMYWYQQKSSQAPKLLFHYYDKDFNNEADTPDNFQSRRPNTSFCFLDIRSPGLGDTAMYLCATSREIGYFSGNTEAFFGQGTRLTVV.

The chain uses TRBV28 and TRBJ2-7; no firm D call. CDR3 length equals 15 residues. Looked up from germline, CDR1 is MDHEN and CDR2 is SYDVKM. V lost 7 bases, J lost 6 bases, and 22 bases lay in between. CDR3 amino acids: CASKSLGVVSREQYF. CDR3 nucleotide sequence: TGTGCCAGCAAATCTCTAGGTGTGGTTAGTCGCGAGCAGTACTTC.

The chain joins TRBV30 to TRBJ2-7; TRBD1 matches 8 bases. CDR1 is GTSNPN and CDR2 is SVGIG in the germline V gene (reference sequence). V lost 0 bases to trimming and J lost 5 bases; unmatched junction nucleotides: 3. This CDR3 region has 13 residues. The CDR3 spells CAWSVQGGHEQYF. CDR3 DNA: TGTGCCTGGAGTGTACAGGGGGGCCACGAGCAGTACTTC.